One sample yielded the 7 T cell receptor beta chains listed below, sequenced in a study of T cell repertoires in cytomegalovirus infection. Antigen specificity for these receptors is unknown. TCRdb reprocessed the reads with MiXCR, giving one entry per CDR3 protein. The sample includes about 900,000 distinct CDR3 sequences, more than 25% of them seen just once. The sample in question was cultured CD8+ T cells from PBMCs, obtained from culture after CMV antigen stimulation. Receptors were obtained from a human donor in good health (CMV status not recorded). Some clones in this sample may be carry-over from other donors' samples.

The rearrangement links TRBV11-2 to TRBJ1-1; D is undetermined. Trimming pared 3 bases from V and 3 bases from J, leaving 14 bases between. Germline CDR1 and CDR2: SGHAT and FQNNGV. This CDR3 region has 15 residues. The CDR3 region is CASSFWGSRDTEAFF. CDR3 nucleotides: TGTGCCAGCAGCTTCTGGGGTTCCCGGGACACTGAAGCTTTCTTT.

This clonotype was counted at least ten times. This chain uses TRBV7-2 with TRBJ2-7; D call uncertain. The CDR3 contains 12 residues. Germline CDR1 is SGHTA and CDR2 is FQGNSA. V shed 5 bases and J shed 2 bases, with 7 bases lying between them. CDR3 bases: TGTGCCAGCAGCCCCAACCCCTACGAGCAGTACGTC. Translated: CASSPNPYEQYV.

In DNA form, the CDR3 reads TGTGCCAGTGGACTAGCGGGGGGGTCTTACAATGAGCAGTTCTTC. Protein: CASGLAGGSYNEQFF. The rearrangement links TRBV7-9 to TRBJ2-1; TRBD2 agrees at 15 bases. This CDR3 region has 15 residues. Trimming at V came to 9 bases and at J to 4 bases, leaving 4 bases not matched to a gene. Germline values: CDR1 SEHNR, CDR2 FQNEAQ (reference sequence).

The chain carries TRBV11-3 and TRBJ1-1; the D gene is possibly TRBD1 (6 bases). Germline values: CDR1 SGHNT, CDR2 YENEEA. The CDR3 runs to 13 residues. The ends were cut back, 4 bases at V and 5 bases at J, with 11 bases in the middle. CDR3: CASSWTASTEAFF. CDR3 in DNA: TGTGCCAGCAGCTGGACAGCCTCTACTGAAGCTTTCTTT.

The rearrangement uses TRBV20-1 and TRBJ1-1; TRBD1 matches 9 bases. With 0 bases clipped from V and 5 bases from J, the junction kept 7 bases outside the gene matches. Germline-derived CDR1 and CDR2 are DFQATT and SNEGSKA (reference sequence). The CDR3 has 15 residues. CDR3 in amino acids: CSARDMGTGRTEAFF. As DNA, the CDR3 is TGCAGTGCTAGAGATATGGGGACAGGGCGGACTGAAGCTTTCTTT.

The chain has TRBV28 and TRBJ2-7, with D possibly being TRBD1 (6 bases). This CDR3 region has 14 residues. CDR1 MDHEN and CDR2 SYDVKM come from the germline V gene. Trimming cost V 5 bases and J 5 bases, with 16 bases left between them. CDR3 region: CASSVDRLFDEQYF. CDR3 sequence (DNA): TGTGCCAGCAGTGTAGACAGGTTATTCGACGAGCAGTACTTC. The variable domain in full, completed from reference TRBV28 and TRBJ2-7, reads DVKVTQSSRYLVKRTGEKVFLECVQDMDHENMFWYRQDPGLGLRLIYFSYDVKMKEKGDIPEGYSVSREKKERFSLILESASTNQTSMYLCASSVDRLFDEQYFGPGTRLTVT.

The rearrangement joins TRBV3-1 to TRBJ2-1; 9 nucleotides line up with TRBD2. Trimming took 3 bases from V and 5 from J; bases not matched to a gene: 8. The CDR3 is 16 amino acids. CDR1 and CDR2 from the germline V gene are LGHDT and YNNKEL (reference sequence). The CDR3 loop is CASSHPQRGVNNEQFF. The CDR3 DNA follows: TGTGCCAGCAGCCATCCCCAGCGGGGGGTGAACAATGAGCAGTTCTTC.